This T cell receptor beta chain was sequenced during a study of blood T cell repertoires in COVID-19. The germline gives CDR1 MNHEY, CDR2 SVGEGT. The length of the CDR3 is 18 residues. Trimming removed 4 bases from V and 1 base from J; junction bases left unmatched: 4. Source study methods: How many nucleated cells were present was estimated from reference gene primer amplification. Some clones are missing from TCRdb's copy, which holds only in-frame ones; the method was immunoSEQ multiplex PCR. V and J calls and clone size are as listed in that table; D and trimming were resolved from the DNA. Of about 49,000 clones in the sample, under 85% were seen once.

The chain uses TRBV6-2 or TRBV6-3 and TRBJ2-2; TRBD2 aligns across 15 bases. The sequencing input was peripheral blood. The sequence derives from a human donor in a cohort sampled during active COVID-19. The DNA of the CDR3 is TGTGCCAGCAGTTCTCGGACTAGCGGGAGGGAGAACACCGGGGAGCTGTTTTTT. It specifies CASSSRTSGRENTGELFF.